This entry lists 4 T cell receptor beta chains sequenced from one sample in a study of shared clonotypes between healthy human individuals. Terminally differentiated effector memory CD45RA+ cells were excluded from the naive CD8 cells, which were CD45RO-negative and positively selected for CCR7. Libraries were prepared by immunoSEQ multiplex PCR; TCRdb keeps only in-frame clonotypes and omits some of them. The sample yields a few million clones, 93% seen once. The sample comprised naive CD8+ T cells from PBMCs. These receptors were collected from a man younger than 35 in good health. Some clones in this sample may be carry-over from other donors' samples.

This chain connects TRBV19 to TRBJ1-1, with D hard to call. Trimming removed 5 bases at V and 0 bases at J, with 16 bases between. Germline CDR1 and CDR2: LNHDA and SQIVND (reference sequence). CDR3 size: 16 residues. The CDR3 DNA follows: TGTGCCAGTAGTGTTCAAATCGGTATGATGAACACTGAAGCTTTCTTT. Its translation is CASSVQIGMMNTEAFF.

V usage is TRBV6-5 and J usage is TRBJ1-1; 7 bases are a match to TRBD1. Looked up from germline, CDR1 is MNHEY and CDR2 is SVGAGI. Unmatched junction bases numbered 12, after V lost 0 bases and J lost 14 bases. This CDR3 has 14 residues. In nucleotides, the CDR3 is TGTGCCAGCAGTTACTCGGAGGGGGCGCGAGGTCTCTTCTTT. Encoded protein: CASSYSEGARGLFF.

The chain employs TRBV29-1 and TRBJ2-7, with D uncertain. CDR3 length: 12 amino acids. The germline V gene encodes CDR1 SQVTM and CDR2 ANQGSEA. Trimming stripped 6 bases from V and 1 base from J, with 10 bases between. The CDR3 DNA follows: TGCAGCGTCGCCGGGTTTTCCTACGAGCAGTACTTC. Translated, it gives CSVAGFSYEQYF.

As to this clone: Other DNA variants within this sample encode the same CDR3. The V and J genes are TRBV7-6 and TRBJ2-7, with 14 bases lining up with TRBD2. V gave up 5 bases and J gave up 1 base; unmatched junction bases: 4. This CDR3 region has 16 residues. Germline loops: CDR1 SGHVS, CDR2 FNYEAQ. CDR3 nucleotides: TGTGCCAGCAGCCCCGGGACTAGCGGGAGTTCCTACGAGCAGTACTTC. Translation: CASSPGTSGSSYEQYF.